This T cell receptor beta chain was recovered during a study of blood T cell repertoires in COVID-19. Study summary: In each case, the material was cDNA or gDNA derived from T cells, B-cell-depleted T cells, or PBMCs.

In the authors' methods: Estimated nucleated cell counts came from reference gene primer amplification. The repertoire was sequenced with immunoSEQ multiplex PCR; TCRdb's copy has only in-frame clones and lacks some. The V and J calls and clone size come from that table; D and trimming were worked out from the DNA. There are around 130,000 clones in the sample; about 76% occur only once, and 15% to 25% lies in the top ten. This CDR3 is 17 amino acids long. CDR1 is SGHNT and CDR2 is YYREEE in the germline V gene (reference sequence). With 5 bases removed from V and 1 base from J, the gap between germline ends came to 20 bases. This clone was detected a few times.

Sequencing used peripheral blood. The chain couples TRBV5-4 to TRBJ2-3; possible D gene TRBD2, 7 bases. This clonotype was obtained from an elderly man with acute or convalescent COVID-19. The DNA for the CDR3 is TGTGCCAGCAGTAGGGGGGCCCTGACTAGCCGCACAGATACGCAGTATTTT. It is translated as CASSRGALTSRTDTQYF.